These 27 T cell receptor beta chains originate from one sample sequenced in a study of neurological immune-mediated disorders. Time point noted: longitudinal time-point 1 (baseline). TCRdb independently ran MiXCR on the 5' RACE reads; one entry per CDR3 protein. The data hold over 70,000 distinct CDR3 sequences, with about 9.4% observed a single time. Sequenced material: PBMCs. Receptors were obtained from a man aged 30-40 years in good health.

In its sample, this clonotype was seen many times. The chain recombines TRBV5-1 with TRBJ2-5; 8 nucleotides agree with TRBD2. Trimming at V came to 2 bases and at J to 5 bases, leaving 14 bases not matched to a gene. The germline CDR1 and CDR2 sequences are SGHRS and YFSETQ. This CDR3 has 17 residues. CDR3 sequence: CASSLNKGAGVAETQYF. In nucleotides, the CDR3 is TGCGCCAGCAGCTTAAACAAGGGAGCGGGAGTCGCGGAGACCCAGTACTTC. Filled out from reference TRBV5-1 and TRBJ2-5, the complete variable domain reads KAGVTQTPRYLIKTRGQQVTLSCSPISGHRSVSWYQQTPGQGLQFLFEYFSETQRNKGNFPGRFSGRQFSNSRSEMNVSTLELGDSALYLCASSLNKGAGVAETQYFGPGTRLLVL.

This clonotype was counted many times. The CDR3 DNA is TGCGCCAGCAGCAATGAGGTAGCAAGGTTCTTC. This gives the protein CASSNEVARFF. The rearrangement joins TRBV5-1 to TRBJ2-1; D gene uncertain. V gave up 4 bases and J gave up 15 bases, with 14 bases separating them. Germline V lookup: CDR1 SGHRS, CDR2 YFSETQ. The CDR3 consists of 11 residues.

This clonotype was counted only a few times. The chain combines TRBV29-1 with TRBJ1-2; 9 bases line up with TRBD1. Germline V gene data show CDR1 as SQVTM and CDR2 as ANQGSEA. Germline trimming cut 3 bases from V and 5 bases from J; bases unmatched to any gene: 10. CDR3 length: 15 amino acids. The CDR3: CSVEEVGGQGYGYTF. The CDR3 nucleotides read TGCAGCGTTGAGGAAGTTGGGGGACAGGGATATGGCTACACCTTC.

This clonotype was seen ten or more times. The CDR3 coding sequence is TGTGCCAGCAGCTTAGGTAGCGGTGGAGATACGCAGTATTTT. It translates to CASSLGSGGDTQYF. The rearrangement links TRBV7-9 to TRBJ2-3; TRBD2 might be the D (6 bases). The ends were cut back, 1 base at V and 5 bases at J, with 10 bases in the middle. CDR1 SEHNR and CDR2 FQNEAQ come from the germline V gene (reference sequence). The CDR3 consists of 14 residues.

This clonotype was recorded many times. The V gene is TRBV5-1, the J gene TRBJ2-4, with TRBD1 matching 9 bases. V shed 4 bases and J 3 bases; nucleotides not matched to a gene: 8. Germline CDR1 SGHRS, CDR2 YFSETQ. CDR3 length: 16 residues. CDR3 amino acids: CASSGTGQGVKNIQYF. The CDR3 DNA reads as TGCGCCAGCAGCGGAACGGGACAGGGCGTCAAAAACATTCAGTACTTC.

Regarding this clonotype: Given a much more abundant clone one base away, this may be a read error. The rearrangement joins TRBV28 to TRBJ2-1; D possibly corresponds to TRBD2 (6 bases). The CDR3 extends over 15 amino acids. Germline CDR1 is MDHEN and CDR2 is SYDVKM. Trimming cost V 9 bases and J 9 bases, with 24 bases left between them. DNA for the CDR3: TGTGCCAGTCGCGGAGCAGGGTCTAGCGAGGGTGAGCAGTTCTTC. Protein: CASRGAGSSEGEQFF.

The chain has TRBV21-1 and TRBJ1-1; the D call in the table, TRBD1, was not verified against the DNA. TRBV21-1 has pseudogene status. The CDR3 has 16 amino acids. The CDR3 DNA reads as TGTGCCAGCAGCAACCCCTACAGCGTCTTGAACACTGAAGCTTTCTTT. It translates to CASSNPYSVLNTEAFF.

This clonotype was observed a handful of times. The chain joins TRBV11-2 to TRBJ2-5; D may correspond to TRBD1 or TRBD2 (5 bases each). The germline V gene has CDR1 SGHAT and CDR2 FQNNGV. V shed 9 bases and J shed 4 bases, with 15 bases lying between them. This CDR3 is built from 13 residues. This CDR3 reads CASGTSQGETQYF. The CDR3 DNA is TGTGCCAGTGGTACTAGTCAGGGAGAGACCCAGTACTTC. Together with reference TRBV11-2 and TRBJ2-5, the CDR3 gives the full variable domain: EAGVAQSPRYKIIEKRQSVAFWCNPISGHATLYWYQQILGQGPKLLIQFQNNGVVDDSQLPKDRFSAERLKGVDSTLKIQPAKLEDSAVYLCASGTSQGETQYFGPGTRLLVL.

This clonotype has ten or more counts. CDR3 protein: CASSIRALNQPQHF. The DNA for the CDR3 is TGTGCCAGTAGTATAAGAGCCCTCAATCAGCCCCAGCATTTT. The V call is TRBV19, the J call TRBJ1-5; D remains ambiguous. The CDR3 length is 14 residues. The V end lost 2 bases, the J end lost 3 bases, and 8 bases lay between the germline ends. Germline V CDR1 and CDR2: LNHDA, SQIVND (reference sequence).

Ten or more counts support this clonotype. The chain couples TRBV20-1 to TRBJ1-5; D call uncertain. The CDR3 loop spans 14 amino acids. Germline V gives CDR1 DFQATT, CDR2 SNEGSKA (reference sequence). CDR3 nucleotides: TGCAGCCCGGGAAGGGTTAGCGGCAATCAGCCCCAGCATTTT. Its protein product is CSPGRVSGNQPQHF.

This clonotype was found many times. The DNA for the CDR3 is TGTGCCAGCTCACCGGACAGGGTGGCCGCCTCCGAGACCCAGTACTTC. This gives the protein CASSPDRVAASETQYF. This sequence joins TRBV18 and TRBJ2-5; 8 nucleotides agree with TRBD1. V shed 3 bases and J 5 bases; nucleotides not matched to a gene: 11. The CDR3 is 16 residues long. CDR1 and CDR2 from the germline V gene are KGHSH and LQKENI.

This clonotype was seen at least ten times. The V gene is TRBV20-1, the J gene TRBJ2-7; TRBD1 matches at 9 bases. The CDR3 loop spans 13 amino acids. The junction had 6 bases not matched to a gene; V was cut back by 6 bases and J by 3 bases. CDR1 is DFQATT and CDR2 is SNEGSKA in the germline V gene (reference sequence). This CDR3 is CSAGQGVYYEQYF. The CDR3, as DNA: TGCAGTGCGGGACAGGGAGTGTACTACGAGCAGTACTTC.

This clonotype occurred many times. V is TRBV27 and J is TRBJ1-1, with no clear D. Looked up from germline, CDR1 is MNHEY and CDR2 is SMNVEV (reference sequence). CDR3 length: 13 residues. Trimming took 6 bases from V and 6 from J, leaving 14 bases between them. CDR3 residues: CASRHEAGAEAFF. The CDR3, as DNA: TGTGCCAGCAGACATGAGGCCGGGGCTGAAGCTTTCTTT.

This clonotype occurred many times. This chain uses TRBV20-1 with TRBJ2-1; a weak D match, TRBD2 (6 bases). This CDR3 spans 16 amino acids. CDR1 is DFQATT, CDR2 SNEGSKA, per germline (reference sequence). The V end was cut by 0 bases, the J end by 9 bases, with 21 bases between. In DNA, the CDR3 is TGCAGTGCTAGAGATTTAGTGGCTAGCGCCGGGGGTGAGCAGTTCTTC. Amino acids: CSARDLVASAGGEQFF.

This clonotype was counted ten times or more. The gene calls are TRBV5-1 and TRBJ2-7; 7 positions match TRBD1. Germline V lookup: CDR1 SGHRS, CDR2 YFSETQ. With 2 bases clipped from V and 2 bases from J, the junction kept 4 bases outside the gene matches. CDR3 length: 14 amino acids. DNA of the CDR3: TGCGCCAGCAGCTTAGACAGGGAAACCTACGAGCAGTACTTC. The encoded protein is CASSLDRETYEQYF.

The genes are TRBV5-5 and TRBJ1-5; tentatively, D is TRBD1 (6 bases). Germline V gene lookup returns CDR1 SGHKS and CDR2 YYEKEE (reference sequence). The CDR3 length is 14 residues. Trimming removed 0 bases at V and 4 bases at J, with 8 bases between. CDR3 sequence reads: CASSLDQGNQPQHF. CDR3 in DNA: TGTGCCAGCAGCTTGGATCAGGGGAATCAGCCCCAGCATTTT.

There are many counts of this clonotype. The genes are TRBV10-3 and TRBJ1-2, with D uncertain. V lost 11 bases and J lost 1, with 11 bases in between. The CDR3 is made up of 12 amino acids. Germline V gives CDR1 ENHRY, CDR2 SYGVKD. CDR3 in amino acids: CAASVDNYGYTF. The CDR3, as DNA: TGTGCCGCCTCAGTAGATAACTATGGCTACACCTTC.

This clonotype occurred many times. The chain couples TRBV9 to TRBJ2-5; perhaps TRBD1 as D (7 bases). Trimming took 2 bases from V and 4 from J, leaving 18 bases between them. This CDR3 has 16 amino acids. CDR1 and CDR2 from the germline V gene are SGDLS and YYNGEE. CDR3 DNA sequence: TGTGCCAGCAGCGTCTCCTTTGGCCAGGGGGGAGAGACCCAGTACTTC. Amino acid sequence: CASSVSFGQGGETQYF.

This clonotype was counted at least ten times. Written as DNA, the CDR3 is TGTGCCAGTAGTAGTTTCTCTGGGGCCAACGTCCTGACTTTC. Translated: CASSSFSGANVLTF. V gene TRBV19 combines with J gene TRBJ2-6; D remains ambiguous. Germline values: CDR1 LNHDA, CDR2 SQIVND (reference sequence). Trimming removed 4 bases at V and 0 bases at J, with 4 bases between. The CDR3 has 14 amino acids.

This clonotype has ten or more counts. The genes are TRBV4-1 and TRBJ2-1; possible D gene TRBD1, 5 bases. CDR3 length: 13 residues. Trimming removed 7 bases at V and 6 bases at J, with 13 bases between. Germline CDR1 reads MGHRA; CDR2 reads YSYEKL. The CDR3 region has the DNA TGCGCCAGCATGGGGCTGTCGGGCAATGAGCAGTTCTTC. It is translated as CASMGLSGNEQFF.

This clonotype was seen at least ten times. CDR3 bases: TGTGCCAGCAGCCAGCAGGGTAACGATTCACCCCTCCACTTT. It codes for CASSQQGNDSPLHF. This rearrangement joins TRBV7-3 to TRBJ1-6, with TRBD1 as a possible D gene (5 bases). There are 14 residues in the CDR3. Per germline, CDR1 SGHTA and CDR2 FQGTGA. Trimming removed 5 bases from V and 8 bases from J, with 13 bases in between.

Notes on this clonotype: This could be a read error, since a much larger clone is one nucleotide away. This chain links TRBV29-1 with TRBJ2-7; the match to TRBD1 covers 9 bases. The germline gives CDR1 SQVTM, CDR2 ANQGSEA. CDR3 size: 14 residues. Trimming at V came to 6 bases and at J to 6 bases, leaving 12 bases not matched to a gene. CDR3 in DNA: TGCAGCGTGGAGATCGACTGGACAGGGGTCGAGCAGTACTTC. Translation: CSVEIDWTGVEQYF.

This clonotype showed up many times. This rearrangement joins TRBV7-2 to TRBJ2-1; no firm D call. V was trimmed by 5 bases and J by 15 bases, leaving 17 bases between them. The germline CDR1 and CDR2 sequences are SGHTA and FQGNSA. There are 12 residues in the CDR3. The CDR3 loop reads CASSPRSDARFF. The CDR3 DNA reads TGTGCCAGCAGCCCCCGATCCGATGCTCGGTTCTTC.

Remarks on this clonotype: This may arise from a read error, as a much more abundant clone is one base away. The chain joins TRBV11-2 to TRBJ1-1; D gene unclear. Germline V gives CDR1 SGHAT, CDR2 FQNNGV. The CDR3 has 13 amino acids. V gave up 5 bases and J gave up 12 bases, with 19 bases separating them. DNA of the CDR3: TGTGCCAGCAGCATGAATACCGAACTTCAAACTTTCTTT. Translation gives CASSMNTELQTFF. The full variable domain, completed using reference TRBV11-2 and TRBJ1-1, is EAGVAQSPRYKIIEKRQSVAFWCNPISGHATLYWYQQILGQGPKLLIQFQNNGVVDDSQLPKDRFSAERLKGVDSTLKIQPAKLEDSAVYLCASSMNTELQTFFGQGTRLTVV.

The chain combines TRBV18 with TRBJ2-2; D not resolved. Trimming shortened V by 8 bases and J by 0 bases, and 13 bases separated the two germline ends. Germline loops: CDR1 KGHSH, CDR2 LQKENI. The CDR3 has 15 residues. The CDR3, as DNA: TGTGCCAGCGGAGTAGGCGTAACGAACACCGGGGAGCTGTTTTTT. The encoded protein is CASGVGVTNTGELFF.

This clonotype has at least ten counts. V is TRBV28 and J is TRBJ2-1; D perhaps matches TRBD1 (5 bases). CDR1 is MDHEN and CDR2 is SYDVKM in the germline V gene. The CDR3 contains 13 residues. V lost 8 bases and J lost 4, with 12 bases in between. CDR3 in amino acids: CASALQEYNEQFF. CDR3 sequence (DNA): TGTGCCAGCGCACTACAGGAGTACAATGAGCAGTTCTTC.

For this clonotype: A much larger clone lies one base from this, so it may be a read error. This rearrangement joins TRBV14 to TRBJ2-2, with a tentative D call TRBD1 (8 bases). V was pared by 7 bases and J by 3 bases, with 24 bases between. This CDR3 comprises 18 residues. Germline V CDR1 and CDR2: SGHDN, FVKESK. CDR3 sequence reads: CASNLSEPTGGDTGELFF. DNA for the CDR3: TGTGCCAGCAACCTGAGTGAGCCCACAGGGGGGGACACCGGGGAGCTGTTTTTT.